The T cell receptor beta chain under discussion was sequenced for a study of blood T cell repertoires in COVID-19. Study details: Whether acute or convalescent, the COVID-19 samples came from the United States, Italy and Spain. T cells, B-cell-depleted T cells, or PBMCs provided the cDNA or gDNA that served as material.

V trimming: 6 bases; J trimming: 8 bases; junction bases outside the gene matches: 13. Per the germline V gene, CDR1 is LGHDT and CDR2 is YNNKEL (reference sequence). This CDR3 contains 15 residues. In the original analysis: Amplified reference gene primers provided the basis for estimating nucleated cell counts. Generated by immunoSEQ multiplex PCR, the TCRdb table keeps only in-frame clones and is missing some. V and J calls and clone size are copied from that table; D and trimming were computed from the DNA. Here the sample spans 170,000 or so clones, 85% to 90% being singletons. This sequence joins TRBV3-1 (or the pseudogene TRBV3-2) and TRBJ2-1; 7 bases align to TRBD2. The receptor's source is a man in his fifties with active or convalescent COVID-19. Sequencing was performed on peripheral blood. CDR3 bases: TGTGCCAGCAGGCACTTTCCGGGCGGGAGTGATGAGCAGTTCTTC. Translating gives CASRHFPGGSDEQFF.